What follows is one T cell receptor beta chain and its context. Clones were sequenced by immunoSEQ multiplex PCR, and TCRdb holds only the in-frame ones, with some missing. Altogether 200,000 to 300,000 clones are present, roughly 79% being singletons, with the ten largest covering 6.5% to 9.5%. The record originates from a study of blood T cell repertoires in COVID-19. Sequencing was carried out using peripheral blood. The receptor's source is a woman of 80 years or more with COVID-19, enrolled during active disease.

The CDR3 coding sequence is TGTGCCAGCAGTGACAATCAGGGCGGGAACACTGAAGCTTTCTTT. Its protein is CASSDNQGGNTEAFF. This chain links TRBV6-4 with TRBJ1-1; perhaps TRBD1 as D (5 bases). The CDR3 contains 15 residues. The germline gives CDR1 MRHNA, CDR2 SNTAGT. Trimming removed 2 bases from V and 1 base from J, with 11 bases in between.